The clone carrying this T cell receptor (beta chain) was picked up many times. Its antigen is undetermined. Using its own MiXCR run on the reads, TCRdb lists one record per CDR3 protein. The sample includes a few hundred thousand distinct CDR3 sequences, roughly 9.1% of them seen just once. The germline V gene encodes CDR1 SGHTA and CDR2 FQGNSA. Trimming left V 5 bases short and J 8 bases short, with 13 bases between. The CDR3 runs to 13 residues. This specimen belongs to a study of T cell repertoires in cytomegalovirus infection. Broader study findings: The ex vivo response showed dominance by HLA-C-restricted CMV-specific TCR beta clonotypes.

Input material: PBMCs. This receptor was identified in a human donor in good health (CMV status not recorded). Some clones in this sample may be carry-over from other donors' samples. V is TRBV7-2 and J is TRBJ2-4; a weak D match, TRBD2 (6 bases). The CDR3 nucleotides read TGTGCCAGCAGCCCCCGGGACTGGGACATTCAGTACTTC. Its translation: CASSPRDWDIQYF.